This is a list of T cell receptor beta chains from one sample in a study of blood T cell repertoires in COVID-19. Here immunoSEQ multiplex PCR was the method, and the copy in TCRdb shows in-frame clones only, minus some. The table has around 330,000 clones, about 88% seen once; the top ten hold 9.5%. Sequenced: PBMCs or T cells enriched from blood (not recorded which). The receptor set was obtained from a woman in her thirties or forties who had recovered from COVID-19. CDR3s include the opening cysteine and the closing phenylalanine or tryptophan. The order of the fields is CDR3 protein, CDR3 DNA, V gene, clone size, J gene, D gene. A D gene is named only where the DNA matches it firmly. Size values are once, few and many counts, or a class for expanded clones, and some rows have none.

CDR3aa: CASSSGDLSGNTIYF; CDR3nt: TGTGCCAGCAGCTCAGGGGATCTCTCTGGAAACACCATATATTTT; v_gene: TRBV6-5; abundance: .; j_gene: TRBJ1-3; d_gene: .
CDR3aa: CSAISGATINEQFF; CDR3nt: TGCAGCGCTATCTCAGGGGCCACCATCAATGAGCAGTTCTTC; v_gene: TRBV29-1; abundance: .; j_gene: TRBJ2-1; d_gene: .
CDR3aa: CASPPAGQADTQYF; CDR3nt: TGTGCCAGCCCGCCCGCAGGACAGGCGGATACGCAGTATTTT; v_gene: TRBV28; abundance: .; j_gene: TRBJ2-3; d_gene: TRBD1
CDR3aa: CASRERTGGTEAFF; CDR3nt: TGTGCCAGCAGAGAGAGGACAGGGGGCACTGAAGCTTTCTTT; v_gene: TRBV2; abundance: .; j_gene: TRBJ1-1; d_gene: TRBD1
CDR3aa: CSVEGLPNLISYNEQFF; CDR3nt: TGCAGCGTTGAAGGTTTACCTAACCTTATCTCCTACAATGAGCAGTTCTTC; v_gene: TRBV29-1; abundance: .; j_gene: TRBJ2-1; d_gene: .
CDR3aa: CASSPTGASTDTQYF; CDR3nt: TGTGCCAGCAGTCCGACAGGGGCTAGCACAGATACGCAGTATTTT; v_gene: TRBV25-1; abundance: .; j_gene: TRBJ2-3; d_gene: TRBD1
CDR3aa: CAWEGLEEKLFF; CDR3nt: TGTGCCTGGGAGGGGTTGGAGGAAAAACTGTTTTTT; v_gene: TRBV30; abundance: .; j_gene: TRBJ1-4; d_gene: .
CDR3aa: CASSFLEAEETQYF; CDR3nt: TGTGCCAGCAGCTTTTTGGAGGCGGAGGAGACCCAGTACTTC; v_gene: TRBV7-3; abundance: .; j_gene: TRBJ2-5; d_gene: .
CDR3aa: CASSRSSGFLGQYF; CDR3nt: TGTGCCAGCAGTAGGTCTAGCGGGTTCTTGGGGCAGTACTTC; v_gene: TRBV25-1; abundance: .; j_gene: TRBJ2-7; d_gene: TRBD2
CDR3aa: CAWSRDSDYEQYF; CDR3nt: TGTGCCTGGAGTAGGGACTCCGACTACGAGCAGTACTTC; v_gene: TRBV30; abundance: .; j_gene: TRBJ2-7; d_gene: .
CDR3aa: CASSSGQGIFPYEQYF; CDR3nt: TGTGCCAGCAGCTCCGGACAGGGCATTTTCCCCTACGAGCAGTACTTC; v_gene: TRBV7-9; abundance: .; j_gene: TRBJ2-7; d_gene: TRBD1
CDR3aa: CASSPAASTDTQYF; CDR3nt: TGTGCCAGCAGCCCCGCGGCGAGCACAGATACGCAGTATTTT; v_gene: TRBV7-2; abundance: .; j_gene: TRBJ2-3; d_gene: .
CDR3aa: CASRTSGGYEQYF; CDR3nt: TGTGCCAGCAGGACTAGCGGGGGCTACGAGCAGTACTTC; v_gene: TRBV6-5; abundance: .; j_gene: TRBJ2-7; d_gene: TRBD2
CDR3aa: CASSISGTGDSYGYTF; CDR3nt: TGCGCCAGCAGCATCTCCGGGACAGGGGACTCCTATGGCTACACCTTC; v_gene: TRBV5-1; abundance: .; j_gene: TRBJ1-2; d_gene: TRBD1
CDR3aa: CAFGQGDYGYTF; CDR3nt: TGTGCCTTTGGACAGGGGGACTATGGCTACACCTTC; v_gene: TRBV30; abundance: .; j_gene: TRBJ1-2; d_gene: TRBD1
CDR3aa: CASSLDRGYEQYF; CDR3nt: TGTGCCAGCAGTTTAGACAGGGGTTACGAGCAGTACTTC; v_gene: TRBV27; abundance: .; j_gene: TRBJ2-7; d_gene: TRBD1
CDR3aa: CASSSGSRGNTIYF; CDR3nt: TGTGCCAGCAGCTCGGGGTCCCGGGGAAACACCATATATTTT; v_gene: TRBV13; abundance: .; j_gene: TRBJ1-3; d_gene: .
CDR3aa: CASSPGTGYEKLFF; CDR3nt: TGTGCCAGCAGTCCAGGGACAGGTTACGAAAAACTGTTTTTT; v_gene: TRBV6-5; abundance: .; j_gene: TRBJ1-4; d_gene: TRBD1
CDR3aa: CASKPQSRRGKDTQYF; CDR3nt: TGTGCCAGCAAACCCCAAAGCCGCAGGGGGAAAGATACGCAGTATTTT; v_gene: TRBV28; abundance: .; j_gene: TRBJ2-3; d_gene: TRBD1
CDR3aa: CASSFGGRGGGHSNQPQHF; CDR3nt: TGTGCCAGCAGCTTCGGGGGCCGTGGGGGGGGCCATAGCAATCAGCCCCAGCATTTT; v_gene: TRBV11-3; abundance: .; j_gene: TRBJ1-5; d_gene: .
CDR3aa: CASSLSTGGYSYNEQFF; CDR3nt: TGTGCCAGCAGCTTGTCAACGGGAGGGTACTCCTACAATGAGCAGTTCTTC; v_gene: TRBV5-6; abundance: .; j_gene: TRBJ2-1; d_gene: TRBD2
CDR3aa: CAWSGQVNSPLHF; CDR3nt: TGTGCCTGGAGTGGTCAGGTGAATTCACCCCTCCACTTT; v_gene: TRBV30; abundance: once; j_gene: TRBJ1-6; d_gene: .
CDR3aa: CASSLAAGWQTQYF; CDR3nt: TGTGCCAGCAGCTTAGCTGCGGGGTGGCAGACCCAGTACTTC; v_gene: TRBV13; abundance: .; j_gene: TRBJ2-5; d_gene: .
CDR3aa: CASSSGLALYNEQFF; CDR3nt: TGCGCCAGCAGCTCGGGACTAGCGCTATACAATGAGCAGTTCTTC; v_gene: TRBV4-1; abundance: .; j_gene: TRBJ2-1; d_gene: TRBD2
CDR3aa: CSVGSVREDEQFF; CDR3nt: TGCAGCGTTGGAAGCGTCAGGGAGGATGAGCAGTTCTTC; v_gene: TRBV29-1; abundance: .; j_gene: TRBJ2-1; d_gene: .
CDR3aa: CASSQGGGPGNQPQHF; CDR3nt: TGTGCCAGCAGCCAGGGAGGTGGTCCAGGCAATCAGCCCCAGCATTTT; v_gene: TRBV3-1/TRBV3-2; abundance: .; j_gene: TRBJ1-5; d_gene: .
CDR3aa: CASSLGGQGFEKLFF; CDR3nt: TGTGCCAGCAGTTTAGGGGGACAGGGCTTCGAAAAACTGTTTTTT; v_gene: TRBV28; abundance: many; j_gene: TRBJ1-4; d_gene: TRBD1